This passage covers 19 T cell receptor beta chains from one sample sequenced in a study of identifying expanded T cells in peripheral blood. The data were produced by immunoSEQ multiplex PCR, yet TCRdb's version contains in-frame clones alone and is incomplete. This repertoire shows tens of thousands of clones, approximately 84% found once; its top ten account for around 19%. Sequenced sample: blood. Source of these receptors: a person aged 18 to 70 in good health.

This chain joins TRBV6-1 and TRBJ2-3, with TRBD2 matching 8 bases. The V gene end was trimmed by 2 bases and the J gene end by 2 bases; junction bases not matched to a gene: 6. Per germline, CDR1 MNHNS and CDR2 SASEGT. The CDR3 is 16 residues long. The CDR3 DNA is TGTGCCAGCAGTGAACTGGCGGGAGGAAACACAGATACGCAGTATTTT. This translates into CASSELAGGNTDTQYF.

The chain has TRBV11-3 and TRBJ1-1, with no clear D. This CDR3 has 14 residues. Germline CDR1 is SGHNT and CDR2 is YENEEA. Trimming removed 3 bases at V and 3 bases at J, with 11 bases between. Here the CDR3 DNA reads TGTGCCAGCAGCTTCGCTGCCCGTGACACTGAAGCTTTCTTT. This codes for CASSFAARDTEAFF.

The V call is TRBV28, the J call TRBJ1-1; D possibly corresponds to TRBD1 (6 bases). The CDR3 runs to 14 residues. Trimming left V 7 bases short and J 5 bases short, with 17 bases between. Germline V lookup: CDR1 MDHEN, CDR2 SYDVKM. CDR3 nucleotide sequence: TGTGCCAGCAATACAGGGCAAATTATTACTGAAGCTTTCTTT. It encodes CASNTGQIITEAFF.

This clone was recorded once. The V call is TRBV5-4, the J call TRBJ2-7, with 9 bases aligning to TRBD1. Germline-derived CDR1 and CDR2 are SGHNT and YYREEE (reference sequence). The length of the CDR3 is 17 residues. Germline trimming cut 8 bases from V and 4 bases from J; bases unmatched to any gene: 19. As DNA, the CDR3 is TGTGCCAGGGCCGGGACAGGGATATTGCCGGGGCTGTACGAGCAGTACTTC. This gives the protein CARAGTGILPGLYEQYF.

This rearrangement joins TRBV4-3 to TRBJ1-2; no clear D. This CDR3 is 14 amino acids long. V was clipped by 3 bases and J by 6 bases, with 14 bases between them. Germline loops: CDR1 LGHNA, CDR2 YSLEER. In DNA, the CDR3 is TGCGCCAGCAGCCAGACGACCCTGGGAGATGGCTACACCTTC. Its protein is CASSQTTLGDGYTF.

About this clone itself: A junction end diverges from the germline sequence, so it may reflect a read error. This chain links TRBV15 with TRBJ2-3, with 10 nucleotides matching TRBD1. Germline CDR1 and CDR2: LNHNV and YYDKDF (reference sequence). This CDR3 contains 17 residues. This chain's CDR3 is CATSRVLGTGVSDTQYF. The CDR3, as DNA: TGTGCCACCAGTAGAGTCCTGGGGACAGGGGTTTCAGATACGCAGTATTTT.

This clone was seen only a few times. This chain uses TRBV5-1 with TRBJ1-1; D may be TRBD1 (6 bases). Between the trimmed V and J ends, which lost 3 bases and 0 bases, there was a span of 12 bases. CDR1 and CDR2 from the germline V gene are SGHRS and YFSETQ. The CDR3 loop spans 15 amino acids. CDR3 protein: CASSSGRGMNTEAFF. DNA of the CDR3: TGCGCCAGCAGCTCAGGGAGGGGGATGAACACTGAAGCTTTCTTT.

The chain uses TRBV7-9 and TRBJ2-1, with D possibly being TRBD1 (7 bases). Germline-derived CDR1 and CDR2 are SEHNR and FQNEAQ (reference sequence). There are 17 residues in the CDR3. The V gene lost 6 bases and the J gene lost 1 base, with 19 bases spanning the gap. CDR3 nucleotides: TGTGCCAGCAGTCTACGTGGGGGGACAGTGTCCTACAATGAGCAGTTCTTC. Translated: CASSLRGGTVSYNEQFF.

The gene calls are TRBV7-8 and TRBJ2-1; D ambiguous. Trimming took off 4 bases at V and 0 bases at J, with 10 bases between the two ends. CDR3 length equals 15 residues. The germline V gene has CDR1 SGHVS and CDR2 FQNEAQ. Here the CDR3 DNA reads TGTGCCAGCAGCTCTAGGGAAATCTCCTACAATGAGCAGTTCTTC. This sequence encodes CASSSREISYNEQFF.

This clone showed up just once. The chain joins TRBV7-2 to TRBJ2-7, with 12 bases matching TRBD2. The trim removed 0 bases at V and 0 bases at J, leaving 9 bases unmatched. Germline V lookup: CDR1 SGHTA, CDR2 FQGNSA. This CDR3 is 19 amino acids long. For the CDR3, the DNA is TGTGCCAGCAGCTTAGCGGCTAGCGGGAGGGCCATGGGCTCCTACGAGCAGTACTTC. It is translated as CASSLAASGRAMGSYEQYF.

The chain carries TRBV29-1 and TRBJ2-5, with 9 nucleotides matching TRBD2. J was trimmed by 5 bases and V by 7 bases; bases with no gene match: 8. Germline V gives CDR1 SQVTM, CDR2 ANQGSEA. The CDR3 runs to 13 residues. The chain's CDR3 is CSAGLAGVETQYF. The DNA of the CDR3 is TGCAGCGCCGGATTAGCGGGAGTGGAGACCCAGTACTTC.

Here the CDR3 reads CASSLKPQSSYEQYF. The CDR3 DNA reads TGTGCCAGCAGCTTAAAACCTCAGAGCTCCTACGAGCAGTACTTC. The rearrangement joins TRBV13 to TRBJ2-7; D remains unclear. Per the germline V gene, CDR1 is PRHDT and CDR2 is FYEKMQ (reference sequence). Trimming cost V 2 bases and J 0 bases, with 11 bases left between them. The CDR3 is 15 residues long.

The chain carries TRBV6-5 and TRBJ1-1; D unclear. Trimming took off 0 bases at V and 0 bases at J, with 2 bases between the two ends. This CDR3 is 13 amino acids long. Germline CDR1 reads MNHEY; CDR2 reads SVGAGI. CDR3 region: CASSYSVNTEAFF. The CDR3 DNA is TGTGCCAGCAGTTACTCTGTGAACACTGAAGCTTTCTTT.

In this sample, this clone turned up once. V is TRBV7-2 and J is TRBJ2-3, with 9 positions matching TRBD1. CDR1 is SGHTA and CDR2 is FQGNSA in the germline V gene. V lost 1 base to trimming and J lost 1 base; unmatched junction nucleotides: 3. CDR3 length equals 16 residues. The CDR3 DNA follows: TGTGCCAGCAGCTTAGACAGGGGGCTGGGCACAGATACGCAGTATTTT. It specifies CASSLDRGLGTDTQYF.

The chain combines TRBV7-9 with TRBJ1-2; maybe TRBD1 (5 bases). CDR3 length: 13 amino acids. CDR1 is SEHNR, CDR2 FQNEAQ, per germline (reference sequence). V shed 1 base and J shed 6 bases, with 9 bases lying between them. CDR3 sequence: CASSLEGLDGYTF. Here the CDR3 DNA reads TGTGCCAGCAGCTTAGAGGGGCTGGATGGCTACACCTTC.

The V gene is TRBV19, the J gene TRBJ2-7, with D possibly being TRBD2 (5 bases). This CDR3 is 14 amino acids long. V was pared by 5 bases and J by 8 bases, with 19 bases between. The germline CDR1 and CDR2 sequences are LNHDA and SQIVND (reference sequence). CDR3 nucleotide sequence: TGTGCCAGTAGTGCCTTTTCCGGGAATGAACAGCAGTACTTC. The encoded protein is CASSAFSGNEQQYF.

In this sample, this clone turned up a few times. Other nucleotide sequences from this sample produce the same CDR3. The V and J genes are TRBV19 and TRBJ1-5, with D uncertain. Trimming pared 5 bases from V and 1 base from J, leaving 6 bases between. This CDR3 contains 13 residues. CDR1 is LNHDA and CDR2 is SQIVND in the germline V gene (reference sequence). CDR3 sequence reads: CASSGSSNQPQHF. CDR3 sequence (DNA): TGTGCCAGTAGTGGGTCGAGCAATCAGCCCCAGCATTTT.

The chain couples TRBV4-3 to TRBJ2-1, with no clear D. V shed 1 base and J shed 6 bases, with 13 bases lying between them. The CDR3 covers 15 residues. CDR1 and CDR2 from the germline V gene are LGHNA and YSLEER. The DNA for the CDR3 is TGCGCCAGCAGCCAAGTGGCGTCGGAGCTCAATGAGCAGTTCTTC. This codes for CASSQVASELNEQFF.

V usage is TRBV5-1 and J usage is TRBJ2-4; D may be TRBD2 (5 bases). The CDR3 consists of 14 residues. The germline V and J ends were trimmed by 0 bases and 8 bases, with 12 bases remaining between them. CDR1 and CDR2 (germline): SGHRS, YFSETQ. The CDR3 nucleotides read TGCGCCAGCAGCTTGGACCGGGAACCCCACATTCAGTACTTC. Translation: CASSLDREPHIQYF.